The 8 T cell receptor beta chains listed next were all sequenced from one sample in a study. A single record per CDR3 protein comes from TCRdb applying MiXCR to the 5' RACE reads. The data contain 5,000 to 7,000 distinct CDR3 sequences, around 51% of them singletons. Sequencing input: memory CD4+ T cells sorted from blood. Subset of the sample: memory CD4+ T cells, CD4+CD45RO+CD25-. The receptors come from a female donor with breast cancer.

The V gene is TRBV6-5, the J gene TRBJ2-7; 10 positions match TRBD2. Per the germline V gene, CDR1 is MNHEY and CDR2 is SVGAGI. This CDR3 comprises 14 residues. The CDR3 protein is CAAVTSGVPYEQYF. CDR3 nucleotide sequence: TGTGCAGCAGTTACTAGCGGGGTACCCTACGAGCAGTACTTC.

A note on this clonotype: The junction departs from the called germline gene at one end, perhaps through a read error. The V gene is TRBV19, the J gene TRBJ1-1; D gene uncertain. The CDR3 sequence is 12 residues long. Germline CDR1 reads LNHDA; CDR2 reads SQIVND (reference sequence). CDR3 protein: CAGSRVNTEAFF. The CDR3 nucleotides are TGTGCCGGTAGTAGGGTGAACACTGAAGCTTTCTTT.

This clonotype was seen only a few times. The chain is built from TRBV4-1 and TRBJ2-7; 8 bases map to TRBD1. Trimming cost V 4 bases and J 1 base; bases outside gene matches: 3. The germline CDR1 and CDR2 sequences are MGHRA and YSYEKL. The CDR3 is 14 residues long. The CDR3 DNA follows: TGCGCCAGCAGCCCCCGGGACAGGTCCTACGAGCAGTACTTC. Protein sequence: CASSPRDRSYEQYF.

V usage is TRBV2 and J usage is TRBJ2-7; 11 bases map to TRBD2. The V gene end was trimmed by 4 bases and the J gene end by 3 bases; junction bases not matched to a gene: 2. CDR1 and CDR2 (germline): SNHLY, FYNNEI. This CDR3 spans 14 amino acids. CDR3 sequence: CASSGLAGYYEQYF. The CDR3 region has the DNA TGTGCCAGCAGTGGACTAGCGGGGTACTACGAGCAGTACTTC.

V usage is TRBV12-3 or TRBV12-4 and J usage is TRBJ2-7, with 11 bases matching TRBD1. This CDR3 has 14 amino acids. The ends lost 7 bases at V and 0 bases at J; junction bases unmatched: 2. Here the CDR3 reads CASKGTGGSYEQYF. The CDR3 DNA follows: TGTGCCAGCAAGGGGACAGGGGGCTCCTACGAGCAGTACTTC.

This clonotype came up once. The CDR3 ends on some other residue instead of the conserved phenylalanine or tryptophan, so this is likely a read error. V is TRBV20-1 and J is TRBJ2-1; D uncertain. In germline, CDR1 is DFQATT, CDR2 SNEGSKA (reference sequence). The CDR3 is 12 residues long. The V end lost 3 bases, the J end lost 6 bases, and 9 bases lay between the germline ends. The chain's CDR3 is CSASLPTNEQFS. CDR3 sequence (DNA): TGCAGTGCTAGTCTACCAACCAATGAGCAGTTCTCC.

This clonotype was counted only a few times. This rearrangement joins TRBV20-1 to TRBJ2-7; 8 bases fit TRBD1. Germline V CDR1 and CDR2: DFQATT, SNEGSKA (reference sequence). The CDR3 is made up of 15 amino acids. The V gene end was trimmed by 4 bases and the J gene end by 3 bases; junction bases not matched to a gene: 11. For the CDR3, the DNA is TGCAGTGCTAACCCCCTTCCGACAGGGGTCTACGAGCAGTACTTC. Amino acid sequence: CSANPLPTGVYEQYF.

The chain is built from TRBV6-2 or TRBV6-3 and TRBJ2-5, with 7 bases matching TRBD2. The CDR3 is 15 residues long. V shed 2 bases and J 5 bases; nucleotides not matched to a gene: 8. From germline, CDR1 is MNHEY and CDR2 SVGEGT. The CDR3 region is CASSYGRLAGETQYF. The CDR3 nucleotides read TGTGCCAGCAGTTACGGACGACTAGCTGGGGAGACCCAGTACTTC.